These 15 T cell receptor beta chains share one sample of origin, sequenced in a study of T-cell reconstitution after alpha-beta-depleted transplantation in children. Preparation of the TCRbeta library used unique molecular identifiers. Using its own MiXCR run on the PCR reads, TCRdb lists one record per CDR3 protein. The sample lists 600,000 to 800,000 distinct CDR3 sequences; approximately 14% were seen once. The sample consisted of PBMCs, taken before TCRalphabeta/CD19-depleted stem cell transplant. These receptors all come from a girl aged 2-10 years with congenital amegakaryocytic thrombocytopenia, due to receive a stem cell transplant.

V gene TRBV29-1 combines with J gene TRBJ2-1, with 7 bases identical to TRBD2. The V segment lost 3 bases and the J segment 10 bases; nucleotides outside the gene matches: 9. CDR3 length: 13 residues. Germline V gene sequence: CDR1 SQVTM, CDR2 ANQGSEA. CDR3 in amino acids: CSVDPRENREQFF. CDR3 in DNA: TGCAGCGTTGATCCGCGGGAGAATAGGGAGCAGTTCTTC.

Turning to this clonotype: This may be a read error: a much more frequent sequence differs by one nucleotide. The chain joins TRBV12-3 or TRBV12-4 to TRBJ2-7, with 7 positions matching TRBD1. The CDR3 extends over 15 amino acids. The CDR3 DNA reads as TGTGCCGGCAGCTCCGACAGGGTCCGGACCTACGAGCAGTACTTC. It specifies CAGSSDRVRTYEQYF.

The chain links TRBV2 to TRBJ2-2; TRBD1 aligns across 9 bases. The CDR3 spans 15 residues. J was trimmed by 6 bases and V by 4 bases; bases with no gene match: 6. The germline V gene encodes CDR1 SNHLY and CDR2 FYNNEI. As DNA, the CDR3 is TGTGCCAGCAGTGTCGACAGGACAGGGGCCGGGGAGCTGTTTTTT. Its translation is CASSVDRTGAGELFF.

The table lists this clonotype with many counts. The V call is TRBV5-6, the J call TRBJ1-4; D uncertain. The CDR3 consists of 17 residues. Germline V gene sequence: CDR1 SGHDT, CDR2 YYEEEE. Trimming removed 3 bases from V and 5 bases from J, with 20 bases in between. This CDR3 reads CASSSTTPQQLNEKLFF. DNA for the CDR3: TGTGCCAGCAGCTCAACCACCCCACAGCAACTAAATGAAAAACTGTTTTTT.

This sequence joins TRBV28 and TRBJ2-1; 11 nucleotides align to TRBD2. The J segment lost 5 bases and the V segment lost 6 bases, leaving 6 bases of the junction unmatched. The germline gives CDR1 MDHEN, CDR2 SYDVKM. The CDR3 loop spans 15 amino acids. The CDR3 coding sequence is TGTGCCAGCAGGGTAGCGGGAGGGCCACACAATGAGCAGTTCTTC. Translating it yields CASRVAGGPHNEQFF. Using reference TRBV28 and TRBJ2-1 for the parts outside the CDR3, the full variable domain is DVKVTQSSRYLVKRTGEKVFLECVQDMDHENMFWYRQDPGLGLRLIYFSYDVKMKEKGDIPEGYSVSREKKERFSLILESASTNQTSMYLCASRVAGGPHNEQFFGPGTRLTVL.

The J gene is TRBJ2-7, the V gene TRBV5-1; 7 bases fit TRBD2. This CDR3 is 13 amino acids long. CDR1 is SGHRS, CDR2 YFSETQ, per germline. V was clipped by 4 bases and J by 5 bases; unmatched bases: 6. CDR3 coding DNA: TGCGCCAGCAGCGCGGGAGATCTGGACGAGCAGTACTTC. It yields the protein CASSAGDLDEQYF.

This clonotype was counted once. The junction does not match germline at one end; this may be a read error. Here the CDR3 reads CSTRETHLTGGTEAFF. The CDR3 DNA reads TGCAGTACTAGAGAAACCCACCTGACAGGCGGGACTGAAGCTTTCTTT. V usage is TRBV20-1 and J usage is TRBJ1-1; weak D call: TRBD1 (6 bases). Germline V gene lookup returns CDR1 DFQATT and CDR2 SNEGSKA (reference sequence). The CDR3 has 16 residues.

This clonotype was recorded at least ten times. The rearrangement uses TRBV11-3 and TRBJ2-3; D may be TRBD2 (6 bases). Looked up from germline, CDR1 is SGHNT and CDR2 is YENEEA. Trimming shortened V by 1 base and J by 9 bases, and 11 bases separated the two germline ends. The CDR3 runs to 13 residues. CDR3: CASSLGFSGTQYF. The CDR3 DNA follows: TGTGCCAGCAGCTTAGGTTTCAGCGGGACGCAGTATTTT.

CDR3 coding DNA: TGTGCCAGCAGCCCCCCCCCTGGGGACAATGAGCAGTTCTTC. This translates into CASSPPPGDNEQFF. The chain links TRBV7-9 to TRBJ2-1; D call uncertain. With 5 bases removed from V and 5 bases from J, the gap between germline ends came to 13 bases. The germline V gene encodes CDR1 SEHNR and CDR2 FQNEAQ (reference sequence). The CDR3 contains 14 residues.

The chain uses TRBV10-3 and TRBJ2-1; D remains ambiguous. The CDR3 is 14 amino acids. Germline lookup yields CDR1 ENHRY and CDR2 SYGVKD. Trimming stripped 4 bases from V and 5 bases from J, with 12 bases between. The chain's CDR3 is CAISAPKDDNEQFF. The CDR3 DNA reads as TGTGCCATCAGTGCCCCAAAAGATGACAATGAGCAGTTCTTC.

This clonotype has a count of ten or more. The V gene is TRBV12-3 or TRBV12-4, the J gene TRBJ2-7, with D perhaps matching TRBD2 (5 bases). This CDR3 comprises 13 residues. Trimming stripped 3 bases from V and 6 bases from J, with 12 bases between. CDR3 loop: CASSFFQEVEQYF. The CDR3 coding sequence is TGTGCCAGCAGTTTTTTTCAGGAGGTCGAGCAGTACTTC.

V usage is TRBV12-3 or TRBV12-4 and J usage is TRBJ2-2; 8 nucleotides match TRBD1. This CDR3 spans 15 amino acids. V was clipped by 6 bases and J by 5 bases; unmatched bases: 8. The CDR3 region has the DNA TGTGCCAGCAGCTTCAACAGGGGGAGGACCGGGGAGCTGTTTTTT. Translated, it gives CASSFNRGRTGELFF.

V gene TRBV27 combines with J gene TRBJ2-5, with 11 bases identical to TRBD1. Germline loops: CDR1 MNHEY, CDR2 SMNVEV (reference sequence). The CDR3 sequence is 15 residues long. V shed 6 bases, J shed 4 bases, and the junction held 7 bases outside the gene matches. The CDR3 DNA reads TGTGCCAGCAGCGTCGGGACAGGGGGACTAGAGACCCAGTACTTC. Amino acid sequence: CASSVGTGGLETQYF.

This clonotype has at least ten counts. This chain uses TRBV7-2 with TRBJ2-7; tentative D call: TRBD2 (6 bases). V was clipped by 5 bases and J by 0 bases, with 14 bases between them. Germline V lookup: CDR1 SGHTA, CDR2 FQGNSA. The CDR3 is 15 residues long. This CDR3 reads CASSQGTLSSYEQYF. As DNA, the CDR3 is TGTGCCAGCAGCCAAGGGACTCTCAGCTCCTACGAGCAGTACTTC.

There are a few counts of this clonotype. The rearrangement uses TRBV20-1 and TRBJ2-4; 10 bases line up with TRBD1. V lost 0 bases to trimming and J lost 8 bases; unmatched junction nucleotides: 10. This CDR3 spans 16 amino acids. CDR1 and CDR2 from the germline V gene are DFQATT and SNEGSKA (reference sequence). CDR3 in amino acids: CSARDSRGQGMDIQYF. DNA for the CDR3: TGCAGTGCTAGAGATAGTAGGGGACAGGGGATGGACATTCAGTACTTC.